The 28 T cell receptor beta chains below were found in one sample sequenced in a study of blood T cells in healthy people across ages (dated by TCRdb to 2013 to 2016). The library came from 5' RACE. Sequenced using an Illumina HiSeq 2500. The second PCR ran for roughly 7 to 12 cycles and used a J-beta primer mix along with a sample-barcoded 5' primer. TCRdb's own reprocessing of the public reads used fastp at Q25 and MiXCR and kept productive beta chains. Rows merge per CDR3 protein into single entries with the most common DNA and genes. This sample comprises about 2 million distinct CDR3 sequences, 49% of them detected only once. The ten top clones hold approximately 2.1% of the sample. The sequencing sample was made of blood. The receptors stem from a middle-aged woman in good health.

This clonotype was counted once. CDR3 in DNA: TGTGCCAGCAAGAATTATTTCGGGACAGCATCCTACGAGCAGTACTTC. Residues: CASKNYFGTASYEQYF. V usage is TRBV6-5 and J usage is TRBJ2-7; the match to TRBD1 covers 7 bases. The V gene end was trimmed by 7 bases and the J gene end by 1 base; junction bases not matched to a gene: 13. CDR1 and CDR2 from the germline V gene are MNHEY and SVGAGI. The CDR3 length is 16 residues.

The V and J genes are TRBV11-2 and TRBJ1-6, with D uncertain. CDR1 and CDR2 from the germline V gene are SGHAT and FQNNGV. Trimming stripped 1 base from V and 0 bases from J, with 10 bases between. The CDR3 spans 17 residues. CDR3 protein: CASSLASASSYNSPLHF. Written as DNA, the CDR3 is TGTGCCAGCAGCTTAGCTTCGGCGAGCTCCTATAATTCACCCCTCCACTTT. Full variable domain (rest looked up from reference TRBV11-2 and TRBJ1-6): EAGVAQSPRYKIIEKRQSVAFWCNPISGHATLYWYQQILGQGPKLLIQFQNNGVVDDSQLPKDRFSAERLKGVDSTLKIQPAKLEDSAVYLCASSLASASSYNSPLHFGNGTRLTVT.

The CDR3 region is CASSMSHPTDTQYF. The CDR3 bases are TGTGCCAGCTCAATGTCCCACCCGACAGATACGCAGTATTTT. The genes are TRBV7-9 and TRBJ2-3, with unresolved D. Germline lookup yields CDR1 SEHNR and CDR2 FQNEAQ (reference sequence). The CDR3 has 14 residues. With 8 bases removed from V and 3 bases from J, the gap between germline ends came to 15 bases.

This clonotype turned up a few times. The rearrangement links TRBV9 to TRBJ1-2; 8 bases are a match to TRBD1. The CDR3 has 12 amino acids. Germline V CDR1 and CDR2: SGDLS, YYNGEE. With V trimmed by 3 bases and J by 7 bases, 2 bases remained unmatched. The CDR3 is CASSGDRGGYTF. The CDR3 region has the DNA TGTGCCAGCAGCGGCGACAGGGGTGGCTACACCTTC. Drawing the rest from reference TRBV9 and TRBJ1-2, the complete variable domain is DSGVTQTPKHLITATGQRVTLRCSPRSGDLSVYWYQQSLDQGLQFLIQYYNGEERAKGNILERFSAQQFPDLHSELNLSSLELGDSALYFCASSGDRGGYTFGSGTRLTVV.

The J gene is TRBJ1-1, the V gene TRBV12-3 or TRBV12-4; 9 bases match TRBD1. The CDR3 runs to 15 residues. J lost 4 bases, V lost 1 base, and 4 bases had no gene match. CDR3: CASSLGDRVSTEAFF. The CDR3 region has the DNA TGTGCCAGCAGTTTAGGGGACAGGGTGAGCACTGAAGCTTTCTTT.

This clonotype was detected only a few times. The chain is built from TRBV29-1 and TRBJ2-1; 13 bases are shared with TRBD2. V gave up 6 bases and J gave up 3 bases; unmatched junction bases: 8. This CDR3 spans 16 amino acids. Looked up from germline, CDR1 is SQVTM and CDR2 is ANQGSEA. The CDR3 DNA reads TGCAGCGTCGTTGGACTAGCGGGGGTGCACTACAATGAGCAGTTCTTC. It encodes CSVVGLAGVHYNEQFF.

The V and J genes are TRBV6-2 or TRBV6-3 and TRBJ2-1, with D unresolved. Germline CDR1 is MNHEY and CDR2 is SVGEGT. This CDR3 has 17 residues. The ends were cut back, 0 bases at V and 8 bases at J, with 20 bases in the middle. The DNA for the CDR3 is TGTGCCAGCAGTTACTCAACCCTAGGATATTTGATTTATGAGCAGTTCTTC. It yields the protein CASSYSTLGYLIYEQFF.

The DNA of the CDR3 is TGTGCCAGCAGCCAAGATACTGCGGGGGTTCTTTACTACGAGCAGTACTTC. Translated: CASSQDTAGVLYYEQYF. The chain recombines TRBV4-2 with TRBJ2-7; 7 bases line up with TRBD2. With 0 bases clipped from V and 3 bases from J, the junction kept 11 bases outside the gene matches. The germline V gene has CDR1 LGHNA and CDR2 YNFKEQ. This CDR3 has 17 amino acids.

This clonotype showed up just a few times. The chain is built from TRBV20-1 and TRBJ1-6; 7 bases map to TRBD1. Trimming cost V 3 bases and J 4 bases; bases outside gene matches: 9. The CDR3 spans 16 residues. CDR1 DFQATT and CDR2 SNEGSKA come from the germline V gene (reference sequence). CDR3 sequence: CSASPQGGLYNSPLHF. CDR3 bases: TGCAGTGCTAGTCCCCAAGGGGGCCTTTATAATTCACCCCTCCACTTT.

CDR3 in amino acids: CASSTSLSDRVSTDTQYF. CDR3 DNA: TGTGCCAGCAGCACCTCTCTATCGGACAGGGTGAGCACAGATACGCAGTATTTT. The rearrangement links TRBV6-2 or TRBV6-3 to TRBJ2-3; TRBD1 aligns across 8 bases. CDR1 and CDR2 (germline): MNHEY, SVGEGT. V was pared by 6 bases and J by 0 bases, with 14 bases of the junction left unmatched. The CDR3 is made up of 18 amino acids.

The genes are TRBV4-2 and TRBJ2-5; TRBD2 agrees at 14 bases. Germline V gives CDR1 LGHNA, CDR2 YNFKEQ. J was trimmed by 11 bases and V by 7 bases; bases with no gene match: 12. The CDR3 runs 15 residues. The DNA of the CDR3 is TGTGCCAGCACCTCGACTAGCGGGGGGGCCAATGAGCAGTACTTC. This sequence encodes CASTSTSGGANEQYF.

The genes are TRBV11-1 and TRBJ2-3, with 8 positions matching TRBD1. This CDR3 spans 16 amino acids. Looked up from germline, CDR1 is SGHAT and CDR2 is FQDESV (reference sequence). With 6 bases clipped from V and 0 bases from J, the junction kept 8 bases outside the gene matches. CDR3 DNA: TGTGCCAGCAGTTTTCCCGGGACAGGTAGCACAGATACGCAGTATTTT. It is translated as CASSFPGTGSTDTQYF.

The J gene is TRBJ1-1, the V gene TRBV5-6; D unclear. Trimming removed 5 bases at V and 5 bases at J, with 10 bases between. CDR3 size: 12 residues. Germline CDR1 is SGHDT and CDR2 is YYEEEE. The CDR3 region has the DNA TGTGCCAGCAGTTTTGTTCCTACTGAAGCTTTCTTT. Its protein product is CASSFVPTEAFF.

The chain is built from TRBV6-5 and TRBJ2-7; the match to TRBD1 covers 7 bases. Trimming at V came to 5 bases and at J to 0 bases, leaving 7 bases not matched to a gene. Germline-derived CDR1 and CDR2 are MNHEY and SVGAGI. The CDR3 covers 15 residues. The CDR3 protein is CASSTTGVPSYEQYF. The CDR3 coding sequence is TGTGCCAGCAGTACTACAGGGGTCCCCTCCTACGAGCAGTACTTC.

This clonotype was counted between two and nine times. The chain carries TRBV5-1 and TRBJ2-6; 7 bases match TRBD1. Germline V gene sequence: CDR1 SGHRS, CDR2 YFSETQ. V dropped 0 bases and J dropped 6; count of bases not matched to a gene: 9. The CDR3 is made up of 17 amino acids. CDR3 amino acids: CASSLGLIQGEANVLTF. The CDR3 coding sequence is TGCGCCAGCAGCTTGGGATTAATTCAGGGGGAGGCCAACGTCCTGACTTTC.

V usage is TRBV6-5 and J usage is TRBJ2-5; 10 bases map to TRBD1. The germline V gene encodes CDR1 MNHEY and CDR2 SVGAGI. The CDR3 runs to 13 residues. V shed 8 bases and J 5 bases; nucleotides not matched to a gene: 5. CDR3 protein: CASRDRGFETQYF. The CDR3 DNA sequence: TGTGCCAGCCGGGACAGGGGTTTTGAGACCCAGTACTTC.

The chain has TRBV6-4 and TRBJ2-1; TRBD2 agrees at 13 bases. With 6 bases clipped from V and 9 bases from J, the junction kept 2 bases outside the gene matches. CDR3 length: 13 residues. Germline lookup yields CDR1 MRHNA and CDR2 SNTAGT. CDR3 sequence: CASRLAGGSEQFF. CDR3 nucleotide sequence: TGTGCCAGCAGACTAGCGGGGGGGTCTGAGCAGTTCTTC.

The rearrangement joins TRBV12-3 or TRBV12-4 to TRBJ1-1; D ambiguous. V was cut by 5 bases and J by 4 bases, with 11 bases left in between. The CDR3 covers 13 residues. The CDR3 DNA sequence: TGTGCCAGCAGTACCCTCAGTGGCACTGAAGCTTTCTTT. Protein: CASSTLSGTEAFF.

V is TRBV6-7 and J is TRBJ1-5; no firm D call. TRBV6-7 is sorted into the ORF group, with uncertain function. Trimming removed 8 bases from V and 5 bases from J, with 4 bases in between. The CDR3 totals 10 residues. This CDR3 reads CASPDQPQHF. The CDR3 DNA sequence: TGTGCCAGCCCGGATCAGCCCCAGCATTTT.

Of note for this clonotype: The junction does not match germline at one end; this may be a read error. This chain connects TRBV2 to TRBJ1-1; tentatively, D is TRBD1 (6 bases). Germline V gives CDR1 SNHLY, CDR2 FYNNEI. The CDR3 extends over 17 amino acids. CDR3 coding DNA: TGTGCCAACAGTGAGACAGGTTGGGGGGAGATGAACACTGAAGCTTTCTTT. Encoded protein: CANSETGWGEMNTEAFF.

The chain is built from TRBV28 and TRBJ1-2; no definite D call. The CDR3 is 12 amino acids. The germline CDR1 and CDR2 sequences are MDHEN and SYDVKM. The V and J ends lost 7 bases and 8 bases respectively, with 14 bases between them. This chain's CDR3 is CASTTSKTGYTF. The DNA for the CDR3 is TGTGCCAGCACGACCTCGAAGACGGGCTACACCTTC.

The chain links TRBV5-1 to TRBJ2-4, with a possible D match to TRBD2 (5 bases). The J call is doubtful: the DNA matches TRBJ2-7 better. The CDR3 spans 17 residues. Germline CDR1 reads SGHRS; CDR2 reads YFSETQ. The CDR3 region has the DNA TGCGCCAGCAGCTTGGGCACCCTAGCTCTGGTTGACTACGAGCAGTACTTC. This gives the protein CASSLGTLALVDYEQYF.

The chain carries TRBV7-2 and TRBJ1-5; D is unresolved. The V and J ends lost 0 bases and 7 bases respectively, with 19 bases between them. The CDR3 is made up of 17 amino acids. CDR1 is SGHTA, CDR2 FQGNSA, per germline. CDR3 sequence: CASSLAPRPLPKQPQHF. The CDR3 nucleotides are TGTGCCAGCAGCTTAGCCCCCAGGCCTCTCCCGAAACAGCCCCAGCATTTT.

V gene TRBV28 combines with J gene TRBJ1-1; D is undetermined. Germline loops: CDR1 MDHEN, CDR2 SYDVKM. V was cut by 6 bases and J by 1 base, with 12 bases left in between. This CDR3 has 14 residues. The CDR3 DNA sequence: TGTGCCAGCAGCCGCCAACTGGGGAACACTGAAGCTTTCTTT. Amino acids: CASSRQLGNTEAFF.

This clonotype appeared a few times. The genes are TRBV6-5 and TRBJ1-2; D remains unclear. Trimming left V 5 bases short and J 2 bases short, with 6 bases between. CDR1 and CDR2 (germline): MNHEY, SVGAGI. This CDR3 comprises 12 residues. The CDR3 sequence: CASSNLNYGYTF. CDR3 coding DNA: TGTGCCAGCAGTAATCTCAACTATGGCTACACCTTC.

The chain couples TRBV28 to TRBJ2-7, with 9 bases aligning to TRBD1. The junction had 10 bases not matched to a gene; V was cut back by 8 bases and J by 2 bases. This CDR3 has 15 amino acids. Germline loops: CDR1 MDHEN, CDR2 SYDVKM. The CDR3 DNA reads TGTGCCAGCCGATACCCCGGGACAGGGACCTACGAGCAGTACTTC. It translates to CASRYPGTGTYEQYF.

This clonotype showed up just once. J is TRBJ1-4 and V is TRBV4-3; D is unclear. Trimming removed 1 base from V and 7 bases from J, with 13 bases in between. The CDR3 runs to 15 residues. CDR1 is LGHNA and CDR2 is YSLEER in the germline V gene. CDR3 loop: CASSQGMGKLEKLFF. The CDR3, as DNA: TGCGCCAGCAGCCAAGGGATGGGAAAGCTTGAAAAACTGTTTTTT.

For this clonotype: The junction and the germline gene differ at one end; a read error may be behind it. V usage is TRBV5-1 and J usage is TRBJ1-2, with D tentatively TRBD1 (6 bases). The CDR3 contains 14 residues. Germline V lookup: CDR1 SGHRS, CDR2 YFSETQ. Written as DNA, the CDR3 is TGCGCCAGCGCTTTACCTACAGGGAACTACGGCTACACCTTC. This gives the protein CASALPTGNYGYTF.